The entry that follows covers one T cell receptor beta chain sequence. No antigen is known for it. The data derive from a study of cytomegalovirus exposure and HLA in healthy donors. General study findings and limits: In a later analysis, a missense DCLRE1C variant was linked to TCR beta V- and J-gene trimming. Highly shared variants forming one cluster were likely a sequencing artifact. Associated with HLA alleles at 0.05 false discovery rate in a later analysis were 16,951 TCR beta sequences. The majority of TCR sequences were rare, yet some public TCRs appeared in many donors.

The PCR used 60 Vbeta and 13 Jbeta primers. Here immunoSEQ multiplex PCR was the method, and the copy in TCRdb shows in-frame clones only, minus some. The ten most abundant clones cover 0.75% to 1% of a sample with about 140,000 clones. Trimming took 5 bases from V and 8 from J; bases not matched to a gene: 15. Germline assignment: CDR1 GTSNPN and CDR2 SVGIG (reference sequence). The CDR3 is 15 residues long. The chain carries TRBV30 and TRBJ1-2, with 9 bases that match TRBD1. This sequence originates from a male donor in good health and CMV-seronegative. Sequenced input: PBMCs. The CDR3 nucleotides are TGTGCCTGGTCATCCGGGACAGGGCTAAGAGACGGCTACACCTTC. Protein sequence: CAWSSGTGLRDGYTF.